The TCR beta chain described here comes from a study of shared clonotypes between healthy human individuals. Study-wide context: Plates per donor: three CD4 naive, three CD4 memory, two CD8 naive, one CD8 memory.

This table comes from immunoSEQ multiplex PCR, and its TCRdb copy is limited to in-frame clones, with some not included. The repertoire holds more than 2 million clones, with approximately 92% as singletons. As defined, naive CD8 cells were CD45RO-negative and positively selected for CCR7, with terminally differentiated effector memory CD45RA+ cells excluded. Trimming took 4 bases from V and 11 from J, leaving 17 bases between them. The length of the CDR3 is 13 residues. Germline-derived CDR1 and CDR2 are SGHAT and FQNNGV. Specimen: naive CD8+ T cells from PBMCs. The TCR comes from a young man in good health. Some clones in this sample may be carry-over from other donors' samples. The chain links TRBV11-2 to TRBJ2-5, with D perhaps matching TRBD2 (6 bases). The CDR3 spells CASSSGDLGRQYF. CDR3 nucleotides: TGTGCCAGCAGCTCTGGGGACTTAGGGCGGCAGTACTTC.